This passage covers 5 T cell receptor beta chains from one sample sequenced in a study of cytomegalovirus exposure and HLA in healthy donors. PCR involved 60 Vbeta and 13 Jbeta primers. Assay used: immunoSEQ multiplex PCR; TCRdb lists only in-frame clones, some missing. The clone table shows around 130,000 clones, with the ten largest holding under 2%. The source material was PBMCs. These receptors all come from a woman in her 40s in good health and CMV-seronegative.

This chain uses TRBV12-5 with TRBJ1-1; no reliable D call. CDR3 size: 12 residues. Germline V gene lookup returns CDR1 LGHNT and CDR2 FRNRAP. With 2 bases removed from V and 7 bases from J, the gap between germline ends came to 8 bases. The CDR3 is CASGLYGNEAFF. CDR3 DNA: TGTGCTAGTGGTTTGTACGGGAATGAAGCTTTCTTT.

Worth noting for this clone: One junction end disagrees with the germline gene, perhaps due to a read error. V usage is TRBV5-5 and J usage is TRBJ1-2; D remains unclear. Germline values: CDR1 SGHKS, CDR2 YYEKEE (reference sequence). This CDR3 region has 14 residues. The CDR3 bases are TGTGCCAGCAGCGTAGCGCTCTCGGGCTATGGCCACACCTTC. Translation gives CASSVALSGYGHTF.

The J gene is TRBJ2-7, the V gene TRBV5-8; 9 bases are shared with TRBD1. The CDR3 consists of 14 residues. Looked up from germline, CDR1 is SGHTS and CDR2 is YDEGEE. V dropped 3 bases and J dropped 3; count of bases not matched to a gene: 4. The CDR3 region has the DNA TGTGCCAGCAGCTGGGGACAGGGTTTCTACGAGCAGTACGTC. Translation: CASSWGQGFYEQYV.

This chain links TRBV11-1 with TRBJ1-1; D is undetermined. The germline V gene has CDR1 SGHAT and CDR2 FQDESV (reference sequence). The CDR3 has 14 amino acids. V dropped 1 base and J dropped 3 bases, with 9 bases sitting between them. CDR3 bases: TGTGCCAGCAGCTTAGTAGGAGGGTACACTGAAGCTTTCTTT. It encodes CASSLVGGYTEAFF.

The genes are TRBV29-1 and TRBJ2-5, with 8 positions matching TRBD1. The J call is uncertain, as TRBJ2-7 better fits the DNA end. Per the germline V gene, CDR1 is SQVTM and CDR2 is ANQGSEA. The CDR3 runs to 13 residues. The CDR3 coding sequence is TGCAGCGCACGGACAGGGTCAAACTACGAGCAGTACTTC. The encoded protein is CSARTGSNYEQYF.